This TCR beta chain comes out of a study of T cell responses to AZD1222 COVID-19 vaccine. The study's findings and limits: Following two doses of AZD1222, Spike-specific TCR breadth and depth rose.

The CDR3 is 13 residues long. Trimming took 0 bases from V and 7 from J, leaving 7 bases between them. On this clone: What it binds is not known. Other DNA sequences in the same sample also yield this CDR3.

Repertoires were generated with immunoSEQ multiplex PCR, while TCRdb's copy carries only in-frame clones and drops some. This sample has 150,000 to 200,000 clones, with approximately 94% found just once. The clonotype originates from an adult who received the AZD1222 COVID-19 vaccine. The chain is built from TRBV12-3 or TRBV12-4 and TRBJ1-5; D unclear. The specimen was peripheral blood, collected 28 days after the second AZD1222 dose. CDR3 loop: CASSLAENQPQHF. The CDR3 DNA reads TGTGCCAGCAGTTTAGCGGAAAACCAGCCCCAGCATTTT.